Detailed here is one TCR beta chain. The data stem from a study of technical replicates of blood from a few donors. The CDR3 extends over 13 amino acids. Between the trimmed V and J ends, which lost 1 base and 2 bases, there was a span of 9 bases. Germline CDR1 SQVTM, CDR2 ANQGSEA. Only in-frame clones appear in the TCRdb table, and some are missing; sequencing was by immunoSEQ multiplex PCR. The sample yields around 70,000 clones, 95% seen once. The clonotype originates from a human donor in good health. Sequencing used T cells isolated from PBMCs. V usage is TRBV29-1 and J usage is TRBJ2-7; D gene ambiguous. In DNA form, the CDR3 reads TGCAGCGTTGAAGGGGCACCCACCTACGAGCAGTACTTC. Its translation: CSVEGAPTYEQYF.